This T cell receptor (beta chain) was obtained from a study of shared clonotypes between healthy human individuals. Study-wide results and limits: The authors sampled blood alone, and tissue repertoires likely differ.

Of note for this clone: Its antigen is as yet unknown.

Adult donors, all healthy and HIV-negative, had no recent acute infections or vaccinations. In the source study's methods: For the immunoSEQ data, sequences were junction-only without quality scores, so filtering differed. Some clones are missing from TCRdb's copy, which holds only in-frame ones; the method was immunoSEQ multiplex PCR. The V and J calls and clone size were taken over from that table, and D and trimming were inferred from the DNA. The table has about 480,000 clones, 75% to 80% seen once. Sequencing used PBMCs. The origin of this receptor is a woman between 40 and 55 years old in good health. Some clones in this sample may be carry-over from other donors' samples.

Written as DNA, the CDR3 is TGTGCCAGCAGTGTGCAGCGGGGGTCCCAAGAGACCCAGTACTTC. It yields the protein CASSVQRGSQETQYF. The chain is built from TRBV28 and TRBJ2-5; TRBD2 agrees at 8 bases. There are 15 residues in the CDR3. Germline V lookup: CDR1 MDHEN, CDR2 SYDVKM. The V segment lost 5 bases and the J segment 1 base; nucleotides outside the gene matches: 6.